These 8 T cell receptor beta chains originate from one sample sequenced in a study of OX40 agonist ivuxolimab in advanced cancers. Data came from immunoSEQ multiplex PCR; TCRdb stores just in-frame clones and leaves some out. The sample consists of some 42,000 clones, 85% to 90% of them appearing once. This material consisted of CD4+ or CD8+ T cells sorted from blood, taken in a trial of the OX40 agonist ivuxolimab. Receptors originate from an adult with an advanced solid tumor such as melanoma, head and neck, liver or kidney cancer.

The chain combines TRBV6-6 with TRBJ2-7; tentative D call: TRBD2 (6 bases). V was clipped by 2 bases and J by 6 bases, with 8 bases between them. Germline V gene sequence: CDR1 MNHNY, CDR2 SVGAGI (reference sequence). The CDR3 has 12 residues. CDR3 amino acids: CASSYGGSEQYF. The CDR3 region has the DNA TGTGCCAGCAGTTACGGGGGGTCCGAGCAGTACTTC.

This clone was observed a single time. The chain has TRBV5-4 and TRBJ1-1; D is possibly TRBD1 (5 bases). Germline loops: CDR1 SGHNT, CDR2 YYREEE (reference sequence). The V and J ends lost 5 bases and 6 bases respectively, with 11 bases between them. There are 12 residues in the CDR3. The CDR3 reads CASSSRGAEAFF. CDR3 bases: TGTGCCAGCAGTTCGAGGGGAGCTGAAGCTTTCTTT.

This chain joins TRBV7-6 and TRBJ2-7; D is uncertain. The CDR3 runs 13 residues. Germline CDR1 is SGHVS and CDR2 is FNYEAQ. Trimming pared 3 bases from V and 6 bases from J, leaving 12 bases between. The CDR3 sequence: CASSFTNLGEQYF. CDR3 sequence (DNA): TGTGCCAGCAGCTTCACTAATCTAGGCGAGCAGTACTTC. Supplemented by reference TRBV7-6 and TRBJ2-7, the full variable domain reads GAGVSQSPRYKVTKRGQDVALRCDPISGHVSLYWYRQALGQGPEFLTYFNYEAQQDKSGLPNDRFSAERPEGSISTLTIQRTEQRDSAMYRCASSFTNLGEQYFGPGTRLTVT.

This clone was found once. The chain couples TRBV7-9 to TRBJ1-1, with D unresolved. The germline V and J ends were trimmed by 6 bases and 4 bases, with 18 bases remaining between them. This CDR3 has 15 residues. CDR1 and CDR2 from the germline V gene are SEHNR and FQNEAQ (reference sequence). Written as DNA, the CDR3 is TGTGCCAGCAGAGAAACGGAGGCCCTGAGCACTGAAGCTTTCTTT. Translated, it gives CASRETEALSTEAFF.

V usage is TRBV5-1 and J usage is TRBJ2-1; weak D call: TRBD1 (8 bases). CDR1 SGHRS and CDR2 YFSETQ come from the germline V gene. V lost 0 bases to trimming and J lost 7 bases, with 14 bases between them. The CDR3 runs to 15 residues. The DNA of the CDR3 is TGCGCCAGCAGCTTGGCCGGACAGGGAGGGAATGAGCAGTTCTTC. Translation gives CASSLAGQGGNEQFF. Combining the CDR3 with reference TRBV5-1 and TRBJ2-1 gives the whole variable domain KAGVTQTPRYLIKTRGQQVTLSCSPISGHRSVSWYQQTPGQGLQFLFEYFSETQRNKGNFPGRFSGRQFSNSRSEMNVSTLELGDSALYLCASSLAGQGGNEQFFGPGTRLTVL.

A single count supports this clone. The J gene is TRBJ2-7, the V gene TRBV27, with D maybe TRBD1 (5 bases). CDR3 length equals 15 residues. Trimming removed 6 bases at V and 0 bases at J, with 15 bases between. The germline CDR1 and CDR2 sequences are MNHEY and SMNVEV (reference sequence). For the CDR3, the DNA is TGTGCCAGCAGCCTCAGGGTGTTAAGCTCCTACGAGCAGTACGTC. This gives the protein CASSLRVLSSYEQYV.

The rearrangement links TRBV4-1 to TRBJ2-1; the D gene is possibly TRBD1 (6 bases). The germline V gene has CDR1 MGHRA and CDR2 YSYEKL. Deletions cut 2 bases from V and 5 bases from J, with 13 bases between. The CDR3 spans 15 residues. The CDR3 sequence: CASSQSPGVHNEQFF. The CDR3 DNA follows: TGCGCCAGCAGCCAATCGCCAGGGGTCCACAATGAGCAGTTCTTC.

The genes are TRBV10-3 and TRBJ2-3, with D unclear. Germline loops: CDR1 ENHRY, CDR2 SYGVKD. Trimming stripped 3 bases from V and 0 bases from J, with 4 bases between. CDR3 length: 13 amino acids. The CDR3 sequence is CAISDLSTDTQYF. The CDR3 region has the DNA TGTGCCATCAGTGACCTCAGCACAGATACGCAGTATTTT.